The 13 T cell receptor beta chains below come from one sample, sequenced in a study of regulatory T cells in long-lasting Graves disease. Time point: persistent/refractory GD, antithyroid drugs over 5 years with positive TRAb. After RNA was extracted from PBMCs, the TCR library was made from it. The TCR beta library used iRepertoire HTBI primers with Arm-PCR amplification of CDR3. TCRdb redid the calling of the multiplex PCR reads with MiXCR, one entry per CDR3 protein. Of 600,000 to 800,000 distinct CDR3 sequences in the sample, approximately 29% were seen once. The source was peripheral blood mononuclear cells (PBMCs), collected when the disease was refractory, from a patient treated with antithyroid drugs. The receptor source for this set is a female donor with Graves disease.

This clonotype turned up a few times. The chain combines TRBV7-9 with TRBJ2-7, with 10 bases fitting TRBD1. J lost 3 bases, V lost 5 bases, and 7 bases had no gene match. Germline V gene lookup returns CDR1 SEHNR and CDR2 FQNEAQ (reference sequence). The CDR3 is 15 amino acids. The CDR3, as DNA: TGTGCCAGCAGCCCCGGGACAGGGGTGAACTACGAGCAGTACTTC. It yields the protein CASSPGTGVNYEQYF.

The rearrangement joins TRBV19 to TRBJ1-5, with 9 positions matching TRBD1. V gave up 1 base and J gave up 4 bases; unmatched junction bases: 2. Germline CDR1 reads LNHDA; CDR2 reads SQIVND (reference sequence). The CDR3 contains 15 residues. The CDR3 is CASSIATGGNQPQHF. The CDR3 DNA follows: TGTGCCAGTAGTATAGCGACAGGGGGGAATCAGCCCCAGCATTTT.

The rearrangement links TRBV19 to TRBJ1-3; D gene uncertain. Germline V CDR1 and CDR2: LNHDA, SQIVND (reference sequence). The CDR3 has 14 residues. V lost 6 bases and J 0 bases, leaving 9 bases between the germline ends. The CDR3 spells CASRPATSGNTIYF. CDR3 nucleotides: TGTGCCAGTAGGCCGGCAACCTCTGGAAACACCATATATTTT.

This clonotype was observed a handful of times. This rearrangement joins TRBV2 to TRBJ2-3; D unresolved. The CDR3 covers 15 residues. Germline assignment: CDR1 SNHLY and CDR2 FYNNEI. The V end was cut by 6 bases, the J end by 6 bases, with 19 bases between. In DNA, the CDR3 is TGTGCCAGCAGGGTCTTCGGCTTCCCTGGGGATACGCAGTATTTT. Translation: CASRVFGFPGDTQYF. The full variable domain, with the rest looked up from reference TRBV2 and TRBJ2-3, is EPEVTQTPSHQVTQMGQEVILRCVPISNHLYFYWYRQILGQKVEFLVSFYNNEISEKSEIFDDQFSVERPDGSNFTLKIRSTKLEDSAMYFCASRVFGFPGDTQYFGPGTRLTVL.

On this clonotype itself: A read error may explain this, as a much larger clone is one base away. The gene calls are TRBV2 and TRBJ1-1, with D possibly being TRBD1 (6 bases). The V gene's germline CDR1 is SNHLY and CDR2 FYNNEI. This CDR3 is 14 amino acids long. CDR3 in DNA: TGTGTCAGCAGGGAAGGGGGGCCTGGGACTGAAGCTTTCTTT. Its protein product is CVSREGGPGTEAFF.

The CDR3 here is CASSAATRTVEAFF. The CDR3 bases are TGTGCCAGCAGCGCTGCTACTAGGACTGTCGAAGCTTTCTTT. The genes are TRBV7-9 and TRBJ1-1; D unclear. The CDR3 totals 14 residues. Germline CDR1 and CDR2: SEHNR and FQNEAQ (reference sequence). Trimming cost V 5 bases and J 8 bases, with 18 bases left between them.

This clonotype was found a few times. This chain joins TRBV18 and TRBJ2-5; no firm D call. CDR1 is KGHSH, CDR2 LQKENI, per germline. The CDR3 loop spans 13 amino acids. V was pared by 3 bases and J by 5 bases, with 10 bases between. The CDR3 spells CASSPQDEETQYF. The CDR3 nucleotides read TGTGCCAGCTCACCTCAGGATGAGGAGACCCAGTACTTC.

This rearrangement joins TRBV3-1 to TRBJ2-3, with unresolved D. V was pared by 0 bases and J by 2 bases, with 3 bases between. Germline V gene sequence: CDR1 LGHDT, CDR2 YNNKEL (reference sequence). The CDR3 sequence is 13 residues long. The CDR3 DNA sequence: TGTGCCAGCAGCCAAGATCCCACAGATACGCAGTATTTT. It encodes CASSQDPTDTQYF.

V is TRBV7-3 and J is TRBJ2-1; the D is unclear. Per the germline V gene, CDR1 is SGHTA and CDR2 is FQGTGA. Between the trimmed V and J ends, which lost 3 bases and 8 bases, there was a span of 11 bases. The CDR3 spans 13 residues. CDR3 in DNA: TGTGCCAGCAGCTTCGTACCCACTGATGAGCAGTTCTTC. Protein: CASSFVPTDEQFF.

This clonotype was picked up a small number of times. CDR3 sequence reads: CASRSDRGRDEQYF. CDR3 coding DNA: TGTGCCAGCAGATCGGACAGGGGGCGGGACGAGCAGTACTTC. The J gene is TRBJ2-7, the V gene TRBV3-1; 11 bases fit TRBD1. This CDR3 is 14 amino acids long. Germline CDR1 LGHDT, CDR2 YNNKEL (reference sequence). Unmatched junction bases numbered 6, after V lost 6 bases and J lost 5 bases.

In this sample, this clonotype turned up a few times. Mismatch with germline at one junction end may stem from a read error. The gene calls are TRBV6-2 or TRBV6-3 and TRBJ1-6; D is ambiguous. Per the germline V gene, CDR1 is MNHEY and CDR2 is SVGEGT. CDR3 length equals 13 residues. The CDR3 loop reads CASSEQKLSPLYF. The CDR3 bases are TGTGCCAGCAGTGAACAGAAACTTTCACCCCTCTACTTT.

The chain is built from TRBV20-1 and TRBJ1-2; no firm D call. This CDR3 contains 10 residues. V gave up 8 bases and J gave up 4 bases, with 8 bases separating them. Germline V gene data show CDR1 as DFQATT and CDR2 as SNEGSKA (reference sequence). The CDR3, as DNA: TGCAGTCGTTTATGCTATGGCTACACCTTC. As protein: CSRLCYGYTF.

J is TRBJ1-1 and V is TRBV30; D gene uncertain. Germline V lookup: CDR1 GTSNPN, CDR2 SVGIG (reference sequence). CDR3 length equals 11 residues. Trimming pared 5 bases from V and 2 bases from J, leaving 6 bases between. The CDR3 spells CAWVPNTEAFF. CDR3 DNA: TGTGCCTGGGTACCTAACACTGAAGCTTTCTTT.